These 29 T cell receptor beta chains originate from one sample sequenced in a study of CD8 T cells in ankylosing spondylitis. MiXCR, run by TCRdb on the 5' RACE reads, gives a single entry per CDR3 protein. The sample has roughly 7,300 distinct CDR3 sequences, 8.2% seen once. Sequencing was carried out using blood, either unsorted or a sorted T cell fraction (not recorded which). Every receptor here comes from a male donor with ankylosing spondylitis or in good health (not recorded which).

In its sample, this clonotype is medium-sized. This sequence joins TRBV9 and TRBJ2-2, with 9 nucleotides matching TRBD1. The CDR3 extends over 15 amino acids. CDR1 SGDLS and CDR2 YYNGEE come from the germline V gene. V shed 3 bases and J 6 bases; nucleotides not matched to a gene: 6. In DNA, the CDR3 is TGTGCCAGCAGCGAACTAGACAGGGGGTCCGGGGAGCTGTTTTTT. Translation gives CASSELDRGSGELFF.

This clonotype is deemed medium-sized. The chain employs TRBV9 and TRBJ2-1, with 15 bases lining up with TRBD2. This CDR3 has 19 residues. Germline CDR1 reads SGDLS; CDR2 reads YYNGEE. V gave up 4 bases and J gave up 2 bases; unmatched junction bases: 10. CDR3 residues: CASSSPGLAGGSAYNEQFF. DNA of the CDR3: TGTGCCAGCAGCTCCCCGGGACTAGCGGGGGGATCAGCCTACAATGAGCAGTTCTTC.

At least ten counts were recorded for this clonotype. The chain combines TRBV9 with TRBJ2-1; 9 bases line up with TRBD2. V was pared by 3 bases and J by 3 bases, with 7 bases of the junction left unmatched. CDR1 is SGDLS and CDR2 is YYNGEE in the germline V gene. There are 16 residues in the CDR3. The CDR3 sequence is CASSDLTSGDYNEQFF. DNA of the CDR3: TGTGCCAGCAGCGATTTGACTAGCGGAGACTACAATGAGCAGTTCTTC.

Ten or more counts support this clonotype. The genes are TRBV9 and TRBJ1-2; TRBD1 agrees at 9 bases. The CDR3 extends over 15 amino acids. Germline CDR1 reads SGDLS; CDR2 reads YYNGEE. J gave up 8 bases and V 0 bases, and 8 bases lay outside the gene matches. The CDR3 reads CASSVGGQGAKGYTF. The DNA for the CDR3 is TGTGCCAGCAGCGTAGGGGGACAGGGAGCTAAAGGCTACACCTTC.

This clonotype was seen many times. This chain uses TRBV9 with TRBJ1-4, with 7 nucleotides matching TRBD1. V was clipped by 5 bases and J by 5 bases; unmatched bases: 9. This CDR3 region has 15 residues. The germline V gene has CDR1 SGDLS and CDR2 YYNGEE. The CDR3 DNA sequence: TGTGCCAGCAGTTCGGAGCAGGGGGTGAATGAAAAACTGTTTTTT. It specifies CASSSEQGVNEKLFF. Together with reference TRBV9 and TRBJ1-4, the CDR3 gives the full variable domain: DSGVTQTPKHLITATGQRVTLRCSPRSGDLSVYWYQQSLDQGLQFLIQYYNGEERAKGNILERFSAQQFPDLHSELNLSSLELGDSALYFCASSSEQGVNEKLFFGSGTQLSVL.

This clonotype was counted many times. The chain employs TRBV9 and TRBJ2-2; D gene ambiguous. Germline loops: CDR1 SGDLS, CDR2 YYNGEE. The CDR3 is 13 amino acids. With 3 bases removed from V and 9 bases from J, the gap between germline ends came to 12 bases. The CDR3 sequence: CASSAPPLRELFF. DNA for the CDR3: TGTGCCAGCAGCGCCCCACCCCTCCGGGAGCTGTTTTTT.

By its share, this clonotype is medium-sized. The chain has TRBV9 and TRBJ2-3; D is undetermined. V was shortened by 6 bases and J by 0 bases, with 8 bases between the two germline ends. The CDR3 runs 13 residues. Germline V gene data show CDR1 as SGDLS and CDR2 as YYNGEE. In DNA form, the CDR3 reads TGTGCCAGCACCCGCCGGAGCACAGATACGCAGTATTTT. It encodes CASTRRSTDTQYF.

This clonotype was seen many times. The CDR3: CASSPSTGWPPYEQYV. CDR3 nucleotide sequence: TGTGCCAGCAGCCCCTCGACTGGGTGGCCCCCCTACGAGCAGTACGTC. The rearrangement uses TRBV9 and TRBJ2-7; unclear D gene. CDR1 and CDR2 from the germline V gene are SGDLS and YYNGEE. This CDR3 has 16 residues. The ends were cut back, 4 bases at V and 2 bases at J, with 19 bases in the middle.

In its sample, this clonotype was seen many times. The chain uses TRBV9 and TRBJ2-2, with D possibly being TRBD2 (6 bases). Trimming took off 3 bases at V and 5 bases at J, with 14 bases between the two ends. Germline loops: CDR1 SGDLS, CDR2 YYNGEE. CDR3 size: 15 residues. As DNA, the CDR3 is TGTGCCAGCAGCGGGAGCGGGTATGGTACCGGGGAGCTGTTTTTT. Protein: CASSGSGYGTGELFF.

This clonotype was observed at least ten times. The J gene is TRBJ2-1, the V gene TRBV9; D possibly matches TRBD1 or TRBD2 (5 bases each). V lost 3 bases, J lost 6 bases, and 7 bases lay in between. The CDR3 extends over 12 amino acids. CDR1 and CDR2 (germline): SGDLS, YYNGEE. The CDR3 coding sequence is TGTGCCAGCAGCGGGGACCTCAATGAGCAGTTCTTC. Amino acid sequence: CASSGDLNEQFF.

This chain links TRBV9 with TRBJ2-3; 11 bases map to TRBD2. CDR3 size: 14 residues. The germline V gene has CDR1 SGDLS and CDR2 YYNGEE. V shed 4 bases and J 3 bases; nucleotides not matched to a gene: 1. DNA for the CDR3: TGTGCCAGCAGCACTAGCGGGAGTACAGATACGCAGTATTTT. It translates to CASSTSGSTDTQYF.

This clonotype was detected many times. The chain is built from TRBV25-1 and TRBJ2-7; 7 nucleotides line up with TRBD1. The CDR3 covers 17 residues. Germline trimming cut 2 bases from V and 4 bases from J; bases unmatched to any gene: 14. Germline lookup yields CDR1 MGHDK and CDR2 SYGVNS. The CDR3, as DNA: TGTGCCAGCAGTGAAATCCCTAAGACAGGGTCTAAATACGAGCAGTACGTC. Residues: CASSEIPKTGSKYEQYV.

This clonotype was counted only a few times. This chain joins TRBV9 and TRBJ2-2; either TRBD1 or TRBD2 may fit D (5 bases each). V was clipped by 0 bases and J by 2 bases, with 14 bases between them. CDR3 length equals 17 residues. Germline assignment: CDR1 SGDLS and CDR2 YYNGEE. This CDR3 reads CASSVDPRGLNTGELFF. CDR3 nucleotide sequence: TGTGCCAGCAGCGTAGACCCGAGGGGCCTCAACACCGGGGAGCTGTTTTTT.

The rearrangement uses TRBV9 and TRBJ2-1; 7 nucleotides line up with TRBD2. This CDR3 comprises 13 residues. The V gene end was trimmed by 5 bases and the J gene end by 7 bases; junction bases not matched to a gene: 6. The germline CDR1 and CDR2 sequences are SGDLS and YYNGEE. CDR3 sequence (DNA): TGTGCCAGCAGTGGGGGGGACGGGAATGAGCAGTTCTTC. Protein: CASSGGDGNEQFF.

This clonotype occurred many times. V gene TRBV9 combines with J gene TRBJ2-1, with D possibly matching TRBD1 (6 bases). With 3 bases removed from V and 7 bases from J, the gap between germline ends came to 8 bases. In germline, CDR1 is SGDLS, CDR2 YYNGEE. This CDR3 contains 12 residues. The DNA of the CDR3 is TGTGCCAGCAGCGAGAGGGGGAATGAGCAGTTCTTC. Protein sequence: CASSERGNEQFF.

This clonotype was seen repeatedly, ten times or more. The chain combines TRBV21-1 with TRBJ2-6; TRBD2 is the table's D call and was not checked against the DNA. TRBV21-1 is annotated as a pseudogene. The CDR3 covers 19 residues. In nucleotides, the CDR3 is TGTGCCAGCAGCAAACCCTGGGGGCAGGGCCGCTCTGGGGCCAACGTCCTGACTTTC. This encodes CASSKPWGQGRSGANVLTF.

This clonotype was recorded at least ten times. CDR3 DNA sequence: TGTGCCAGCGCAACAGGGGGCTATGGCTACACCTTC. Amino acids: CASATGGYGYTF. The chain links TRBV9 to TRBJ1-2, with 8 nucleotides matching TRBD1. Germline CDR1 reads SGDLS; CDR2 reads YYNGEE. The CDR3 is 12 amino acids. After removal of 7 bases from V and 4 bases from J, the junction contained 3 bases not matched to a gene.

This clonotype was detected a few times. The chain employs TRBV9 and TRBJ2-3, with 10 bases identical to TRBD2. V lost 2 bases, J lost 5 bases, and 17 bases stayed unmatched. The CDR3 is 19 residues long. Germline lookup yields CDR1 SGDLS and CDR2 YYNGEE. The CDR3 protein is CASSVYDFPAGGPEDTQYF. The CDR3, as DNA: TGTGCCAGCAGCGTCTATGACTTTCCAGCGGGGGGGCCCGAAGATACGCAGTATTTT.

This clonotype was detected many times. This chain links TRBV9 with TRBJ2-2; D is ambiguous. Trimming removed 0 bases at V and 4 bases at J, with 13 bases between. Germline lookup yields CDR1 SGDLS and CDR2 YYNGEE. The CDR3 runs 16 residues. Written as DNA, the CDR3 is TGTGCCAGCAGCGTAGAAGGATCACTTGTCACCGGGGAGCTGTTTTTT. This encodes CASSVEGSLVTGELFF. The full variable domain, completed using reference TRBV9 and TRBJ2-2, is DSGVTQTPKHLITATGQRVTLRCSPRSGDLSVYWYQQSLDQGLQFLIQYYNGEERAKGNILERFSAQQFPDLHSELNLSSLELGDSALYFCASSVEGSLVTGELFFGEGSRLTVL.

This rearrangement joins TRBV9 to TRBJ1-4, with D perhaps matching TRBD1 (6 bases). The CDR3 extends over 14 amino acids. Germline V lookup: CDR1 SGDLS, CDR2 YYNGEE. The V end lost 0 bases, the J end lost 7 bases, and 10 bases lay between the germline ends. The CDR3 nucleotides read TGTGCCAGCAGCGTAGGGGGGCTGGGTGAAAAACTGTTTTTT. Protein: CASSVGGLGEKLFF.

For this clonotype: This sequence may be a read error, since a much larger clone differs from it by one base. The chain is built from TRBV9 and TRBJ2-3; no firm D call. This CDR3 contains 12 residues. The germline V gene has CDR1 SGDLS and CDR2 YYNGEE. In nucleotides, the CDR3 is TGTGCCAGCAGCGTGGCCACAGATTCGCAGTATTTT. Translation gives CASSVATDSQYF.

This clonotype showed up many times. The J gene is TRBJ2-1, the V gene TRBV9; TRBD2 matches at 13 bases. Trimming cost V 4 bases and J 5 bases; bases outside gene matches: 18. The CDR3 runs 20 residues. The germline gives CDR1 SGDLS, CDR2 YYNGEE. In DNA form, the CDR3 reads TGTGCCAGCAGCCCCAGTCCGGGACAGGGAGGACTAGCGGGGGACAATGAGCAGTTCTTC. As protein: CASSPSPGQGGLAGDNEQFF.

In its sample, this clonotype ranks as medium-sized. The chain links TRBV9 to TRBJ1-4; no firm D call. The germline CDR1 and CDR2 sequences are SGDLS and YYNGEE. Trimming shortened V by 1 base and J by 2 bases, and 9 bases separated the two germline ends. The CDR3 length is 15 residues. CDR3 loop: CASSVYAGTNEKLFF. Here the CDR3 DNA reads TGTGCCAGCAGCGTATATGCGGGGACTAATGAAAAACTGTTTTTT.

This clonotype was recorded many times. The chain links TRBV20-1 to TRBJ2-7; 8 bases fit TRBD2. CDR1 is DFQATT, CDR2 SNEGSKA, per germline (reference sequence). V gave up 6 bases and J gave up 0 bases; unmatched junction bases: 10. The CDR3 consists of 15 residues. CDR3 nucleotide sequence: TGCAGTGCAAAGGAGGCGGGAGGTAACTCCTACGAGCAGTACTTC. Translation: CSAKEAGGNSYEQYF.

This clonotype has ten or more counts. V gene TRBV9 combines with J gene TRBJ2-3; TRBD2 agrees at 9 bases. Germline assignment: CDR1 SGDLS and CDR2 YYNGEE. Trimming removed 3 bases from V and 0 bases from J; junction bases left unmatched: 5. This CDR3 spans 16 amino acids. The CDR3 sequence is CASSAPTSGSTDTQYF. The CDR3 nucleotides are TGTGCCAGCAGCGCCCCCACTAGCGGGAGCACAGATACGCAGTATTTT.

This clonotype was detected many times. The chain is built from TRBV9 and TRBJ2-1; 10 bases match TRBD2. V shed 1 base and J 3 bases; nucleotides not matched to a gene: 4. CDR3 length equals 16 residues. Germline values: CDR1 SGDLS, CDR2 YYNGEE. The CDR3 region is CASSVRSSGSYNEQFF. CDR3 DNA: TGTGCCAGCAGCGTACGGTCTAGCGGGAGCTACAATGAGCAGTTCTTC.

This clonotype is medium-sized by share. The J gene is TRBJ2-3, the V gene TRBV6-5; D call uncertain. The CDR3 sequence is 12 residues long. CDR1 and CDR2 (germline): MNHEY, SVGAGI. V lost 10 bases and J lost 4, with 12 bases in between. The CDR3 protein is CAIPPGPDTQYF. The CDR3 region has the DNA TGTGCCATCCCACCTGGCCCAGATACGCAGTATTTT.

This clonotype appeared many times. The V and J genes are TRBV9 and TRBJ2-1; the match to TRBD2 covers 10 bases. V gave up 4 bases and J gave up 7 bases; unmatched junction bases: 11. CDR3 length equals 16 residues. Germline V gene lookup returns CDR1 SGDLS and CDR2 YYNGEE. The CDR3 nucleotides read TGTGCCAGCAGCACCCCCCTAGCGGGGGCTCGTAATGAGCAGTTCTTC. It codes for CASSTPLAGARNEQFF.

This clonotype was observed many times. The chain has TRBV9 and TRBJ1-1; TRBD1 is a possible D gene (5 bases). V lost 4 bases and J lost 7, with 11 bases in between. The CDR3 length is 12 residues. Germline V CDR1 and CDR2: SGDLS, YYNGEE. The CDR3 protein is CASSHQQGEAFF. The CDR3 DNA reads as TGTGCCAGCAGCCACCAGCAGGGTGAAGCTTTCTTT.